The rows below give T cell receptor beta chains drawn from one sample of a study of T cells in tumors after PD-1 blockade. Repertoires were generated with immunoSEQ multiplex PCR, while TCRdb's copy carries only in-frame clones and drops some. In the table there are about 63,000 clones, less than 85% of which are singletons. This specimen consisted of PBMCs, obtained after anti-PD-1 treatment. These receptors were taken from a human donor with basal cell carcinoma. Each CDR3 is given with its conserved first and last residue. Each record gives: D gene, J gene, clone size, V gene, CDR3 protein, CDR3 DNA. A D gene is named only where the DNA matches it firmly. Not every row has a clone size; where given, it reads once, few, many or a size class.

>TRBD2|TRBJ2-5|.|TRBV12-5
CASGLGTSGETQYF
TGTGCTAGTGGTTTGGGGACTAGCGGGGAGACCCAGTACTTC
>TRBD1|TRBJ1-2|.|TRBV6-5
CASKGQGLYGYTF
TGTGCCAGCAAAGGACAGGGACTCTATGGCTACACCTTC
>TRBD2|TRBJ2-3|.|TRBV29-1
CSVGTSGALGYF
TGCAGCGTTGGGACTAGCGGCGCCCTTGGGTATTTT
>.|TRBJ2-5|.|TRBV30
CAWSVEETQYF
TGTGCCTGGAGTGTGGAAGAGACCCAGTACTTC
>.|TRBJ1-6|few|TRBV3-1/TRBV3-2
CASSQDRESPLHF
TGTGCCAGCAGCCAAGACAGGGAGTCACCCCTCCACTTT
>.|TRBJ1-1|.|TRBV6-5
CASTPAGNTEAFF
TGTGCCAGCACCCCGGCAGGGAACACTGAAGCTTTCTTT
>.|TRBJ1-5|.|TRBV30
CAWSLEADGQPQHF
TGTGCCTGGAGTCTAGAAGCCGACGGTCAGCCCCAGCATTTT
>.|TRBJ1-4|.|TRBV7-9
CASSLAVKQGREKLFF
TGTGCCAGCAGCTTAGCGGTTAAACAGGGTCGTGAAAAACTGTTTTTT
>.|TRBJ2-4|.|TRBV3-1/TRBV3-2
CASSQDRSGGLAKNIQYF
TGTGCCAGCAGCCAAGATCGATCGGGCGGACTAGCCAAAAACATTCAGTACTTC
>.|TRBJ1-1|.|TRBV5-4
CTSSHRNTEAFF
TGTACCAGCAGCCATAGGAACACTGAAGCTTTCTTT
>TRBD1|TRBJ2-7|.|TRBV6-5
CASSRPGQASYEQYF
TGTGCCAGCAGCAGGCCGGGACAGGCTTCCTACGAGCAGTACTTC
>.|TRBJ2-2|.|TRBV5-4
CASSSGVRMNTGELFF
TGTGCCAGCAGCTCTGGGGTGCGGATGAACACCGGGGAGCTGTTTTTT
>.|TRBJ1-2|.|TRBV5-1
CASSLDRVGGYTF
TGCGCCAGCAGCTTGGACAGGGTGGGTGGCTACACCTTC
>TRBD2|TRBJ2-7|.|TRBV27
CASSFREGSSYEQYF
TGTGCCAGCAGTTTTCGGGAGGGGAGCTCCTACGAGCAGTACTTC
>TRBD2|TRBJ2-3|.|TRBV27
CASSRVGLADTDTQYF
TGTGCCAGCAGCAGGGTGGGGCTAGCGGACACAGATACGCAGTATTTT
>TRBD1|TRBJ2-1|.|TRBV5-5
CANSLDWDRGNEQFF
TGTGCCAACAGCTTGGACTGGGACAGGGGAAATGAGCAGTTCTTC
>.|TRBJ1-3|.|TRBV10-3
CAISERNTIYF
TGTGCCATCAGTGAGCGAAACACCATATATTTT
>TRBD1|TRBJ1-3|few|TRBV7-9
CASSPGTGGMDTIYF
TGTGCCAGCAGCCCCGGGACAGGGGGAATGGACACCATATATTTT
>.|TRBJ2-1|.|TRBV4-1
CASASQPSQNEQFF
TGCGCCAGTGCGTCTCAACCCAGTCAAAATGAGCAGTTCTTC
>.|TRBJ1-2|.|TRBV5-8
CASSLVLRRTDYGYTF
TGTGCCAGCAGCTTGGTCCTACGTCGGACAGACTATGGCTACACCTTC
>.|TRBJ2-7|.|TRBV10-1
CASSDRVLYEQYF
TGCGCCAGCAGTGATCGGGTCCTCTACGAGCAGTACTTC
>.|TRBJ2-2|.|TRBV27
CASNCTGELFF
TGTGCCTCCAATTGTACCGGGGAGCTGTTTTTT
>.|TRBJ2-1|once|TRBV12-3/TRBV12-4
CASTIDGNEQFF
TGTGCCAGCACCATAGACGGCAATGAGCAGTTCTTC
>TRBD1|TRBJ2-2|.|TRBV5-1
CASSLSLQGRRNTGELFF
TGCGCCAGCAGCTTGTCGCTACAGGGGAGACGAAACACCGGGGAGCTGTTTTTT
>TRBD1|TRBJ2-7|.|TRBV9
CASSSGLGQGPYEQYF
TGTGCCAGCAGCTCCGGACTGGGACAGGGGCCCTACGAGCAGTACTTC
>TRBD1|TRBJ2-3|.|TRBV19
CASSKRPSGQGATDTQYF
TGTGCCAGTAGTAAGCGGCCATCGGGACAGGGGGCCACAGATACGCAGTATTTT
>.|TRBJ2-1|.|TRBV18
CASSTDRSSYNEQFF
TGTGCCAGCTCAACCGACAGGAGCTCCTACAATGAGCAGTTCTTC
>.|TRBJ1-2|.|TRBV23-1
CASSHVGYTF
TGCGCCAGCAGTCATGTCGGCTACACCTTC
>TRBD1|TRBJ1-4|.|TRBV7-9
CASSLRGQGVSEKLFF
TGTGCCAGCAGCTTAAGGGGACAGGGTGTAAGTGAAAAACTGTTTTTT
>.|TRBJ1-2|.|TRBV20-1
CSASHHGRANYGYTF
TGCAGTGCTAGTCACCACGGCAGGGCCAACTATGGCTACACCTTC
>TRBD1|TRBJ2-5|.|TRBV5-1
CASSVGTGGGSTQYF
TGCGCCAGCAGCGTTGGGACAGGGGGCGGATCGACCCAGTACTTC
>TRBD1|TRBJ2-5|.|TRBV19
CASSAGTAQETQYF
TGTGCCAGTAGTGCAGGGACAGCCCAAGAGACCCAGTACTTC
>.|TRBJ1-1|.|TRBV29-1
CSSGEEAFF
TGCAGCTCGGGCGAAGAAGCTTTCTTT
>.|TRBJ2-7|.|TRBV10-3
CAISGQTYEQYF
TGTGCCATCTCCGGGCAGACTTACGAGCAGTACTTC
>.|TRBJ1-4|.|TRBV7-6
CASSLRGADEKLFF
TGTGCCAGCAGCTTACGAGGGGCAGATGAAAAACTGTTTTTT
>.|TRBJ2-5|.|TRBV28
CASSSLRETQYF
TGTGCCAGCAGTTCCCTACGGGAGACCCAGTACTTC
>.|TRBJ1-2|few|TRBV30
CAWKKPGHGYTF
TGTGCCTGGAAAAAGCCAGGACATGGCTACACCTTC
>TRBD1|TRBJ1-1|few|TRBV28
CASSTRDRVLAFF
TGTGCCAGCAGTACCCGGGACAGGGTATTGGCTTTCTTT
>.|TRBJ2-3|.|TRBV12-3/TRBV12-4
CASSLWDDTQYF
TGTGCCAGCAGTTTGTGGGACGATACGCAGTATTTT
>.|TRBJ2-1|.|TRBV10-3
CAISVGANNEQFF
TGTGCCATCAGTGTTGGCGCGAACAATGAGCAGTTCTTC
>.|TRBJ1-1|.|TRBV25-1
CASSADVMNTEAFF
TGTGCCAGCAGTGCGGACGTGATGAACACTGAAGCTTTCTTT
>.|TRBJ1-5|few|TRBV2
CASRQGMSNQPQHF
TGTGCCAGCAGACAGGGTATGAGCAATCAGCCCCAGCATTTT
>.|TRBJ2-5|.|TRBV5-4
CASSLTGLGTQETQYF
TGTGCCAGCAGCTTGACAGGGTTGGGCACCCAAGAGACCCAGTACTTC
>.|TRBJ1-1|.|TRBV2
CASSEGGVSNTEAFF
TGTGCCAGCAGTGAAGGGGGAGTGTCGAACACTGAAGCTTTCTTT
>.|TRBJ2-7|.|TRBV7-6
CASSLDTSYEQYF
TGTGCCAGCAGCTTAGACACCTCCTACGAGCAGTACTTC
>TRBD1|TRBJ1-1|.|TRBV28
CASSYTGTGILEAFF
TGTGCCAGCAGTTACACCGGGACAGGGATACTTGAAGCTTTCTTT
>.|TRBJ1-1|.|TRBV27
CASSRLGQGTEAFF
TGTGCCAGCAGTCGCCTTGGGCAGGGAACTGAAGCTTTCTTT
>TRBD2|TRBJ2-1|.|TRBV2
CARGPGLAGRGEQFF
TGTGCCAGAGGGCCGGGACTAGCGGGGAGGGGTGAGCAGTTCTTC
>.|TRBJ1-2|.|TRBV10-3
CAISQGVGYTF
TGTGCCATCAGTCAGGGAGTTGGCTACACCTTC
>.|TRBJ1-2|.|TRBV7-9
CASSPLMDSIYGYTF
TGTGCCAGCAGCCCGCTGATGGACAGCATCTATGGCTACACCTTC
>TRBD1|TRBJ1-2|.|TRBV5-1
CASTGTGDDYTF
TGCGCCAGCACCGGGACAGGGGATGACTACACCTTC
>.|TRBJ2-4|few|TRBV7-8
CASSLITNNLAKNIQYF
TGTGCCAGCAGCTTAATCACCAATAACCTAGCCAAAAACATTCAGTACTTC
>TRBD2|TRBJ2-3|.|TRBV11-3
CASSRTSGQTDTQYF
TGTGCCAGCAGCCGGACTAGCGGGCAGACAGATACGCAGTATTTT
>.|TRBJ2-1|.|TRBV4-1
CASSQVSGGGEQFF
TGCGCCAGCAGCCAAGTAAGTGGGGGCGGTGAGCAGTTCTTC
>TRBD2|TRBJ2-1|.|TRBV5-1
CASSSPSGGATEQFF
TGCGCCAGCAGCTCCCCTAGCGGGGGGGCCACTGAGCAGTTCTTC
>.|TRBJ2-7|.|TRBV18
CASSPDMVGVGPGEQYF
.
>.|TRBJ1-1|.|TRBV19
CASSIWKNTEAFF
TGTGCCAGTAGTATCTGGAAGAACACTGAAGCTTTCTTT
>.|TRBJ1-2|.|TRBV6-6
CASSYSTGYGYTF
TGTGCCAGCAGTTACTCGACAGGTTATGGCTACACCTTC
>.|TRBJ2-2|.|TRBV6-5
CASTLWSNTGELFF
TGTGCCAGCACCTTATGGTCAAACACCGGGGAGCTGTTTTTT